This TCR beta chain was captured in a study of blood T cell repertoires in COVID-19. Study-level information: The origin of the acute and convalescent COVID-19 samples was the United States, Italy and Spain. The analysed material was cDNA or gDNA that came from T cells, B-cell-depleted T cells, or PBMCs.

Germline values: CDR1 MGHRA, CDR2 YSYEKL. The CDR3 spans 15 residues. V trimming: 7 bases; J trimming: 4 bases; junction bases outside the gene matches: 8. Repertoires were generated with immunoSEQ multiplex PCR, while TCRdb's copy carries only in-frame clones and drops some. The sample records 380,000 or so clones, roughly 90% being singletons. Participants, about 18 to 90 years old, spanned 25 or so US areas. Participant-given clinical history determined each cohort assignment. The sequencing input was PBMCs or T cells enriched from blood (not recorded which). The TCR comes from a woman aged 35 to 49 with acute COVID-19. This sequence joins TRBV4-1 and TRBJ1-5; the match to TRBD1 covers 9 bases. The CDR3 region has the DNA TGCGCCAGCAAGAGGACAGGGGACGCTAATCAGCCCCAGCATTTT. As protein: CASKRTGDANQPQHF.